This is a list of T cell receptor beta chains from one sample in a study of T cells expressing NK-cell markers. With the 5' RACE reads reprocessed, TCRdb shows one record per CDR3 protein and no DNA. Its listing shows 350,000 to 450,000 distinct CDR3 sequences. Sequenced: blood T cells: a sorted CD56 or NKG2C T cell subset, CD4+ or CD8+ T cells, or bulk PBMC T cells (not recorded which). Receptors originate from a man aged 18-70 years in good health. The CDR3 runs from the conserved cysteine through the conserved F or W.

CDR3 protein	V gene	J gene
CASSQDGSQTRAPYGYTF	TRBV4-2	TRBJ1-2
CASGPTSGYYEQYF	TRBV25-1	TRBJ2-7
CSARDPGGSSRTQYF	TRBV20-1	TRBJ2-3
CASSFRVGPGQGKNIQYF	TRBV27	TRBJ2-4
CASSQEGASETQYF	TRBV4-2	TRBJ2-5
CASSLRPRTDTQYF	TRBV7-6	TRBJ2-3
CASSRVAGANTGELFF	TRBV18	TRBJ2-2
CATRGGSTDTQYF	TRBV6-6	TRBJ2-3
CASLSGGANPVEQYF	TRBV28	TRBJ2-7
CAKAKQGADKETQYF	TRBV6-1	TRBJ2-5
CASSYLQERGYTF	TRBV5-1	TRBJ1-2
CSARRGPNTGELFF	TRBV20-1	TRBJ2-2
CASSSAGSQGKGGYTF	TRBV11-2	TRBJ1-2
CASSRDFGADGELFF	TRBV3-1	TRBJ2-2
CASHRTSKAYEQYF	TRBV6-1	TRBJ2-7
CASSIRTNSYNEQFF	TRBV19	TRBJ2-1
CASSDEGATAYEQYF	TRBV2	TRBJ2-7
CAPEARADTQYF	TRBV12-3/TRBV12-4	TRBJ2-3
CASAYSASYNEQFF	TRBV2	TRBJ2-1
CASSPPPGGNEQFF	TRBV18	TRBJ2-1
CASKEVSSYNSPLHF	TRBV2	TRBJ1-6
CASSQDPLDRPLSTDTQYF	TRBV4-1	TRBJ2-3
CASSLPKRTTNEKLFF	TRBV5-1	TRBJ1-4
CASSQERLAGFQGETQYF	TRBV3-1	TRBJ2-5
CASRYRVGITF	TRBV12-3/TRBV12-4	TRBJ1-2
CASSADLATGSPLHF	TRBV11-2	TRBJ1-6
CASPPGQGYEQYF	TRBV25-1	TRBJ2-7
CASSTTPAVASGGQVPANEQFF	TRBV7-2	TRBJ2-1
CSATRDREGQPQHF	TRBV20-1	TRBJ1-5
CASSDRQISYEQYF	TRBV2	TRBJ2-7
CAITGTSASEQYF	TRBV10-3	TRBJ2-7
CASRKTGDVNEQFF	TRBV27	TRBJ2-1
CASSARAGGSGRETQYF	TRBV11-2	TRBJ2-5
CASRLADTQYF	TRBV25-1	TRBJ2-3
CASSMRWDSPLHF	TRBV7-3	TRBJ1-6
CASSLGRQESTDTQYF	TRBV7-3	TRBJ2-3
CASRTLQGWVSYEQYF	TRBV21-1	TRBJ2-7
CASINFHNQEQYF	TRBV25-1	TRBJ2-7
CSASFRTGADTQYF	TRBV20-1	TRBJ2-3
CASSIGTSMNTEAFF	TRBV7-9	TRBJ1-1
CASRPDRAEQYF	TRBV28	TRBJ2-7
CASTGAPSEQYF	TRBV5-1	TRBJ2-7
CASSLGVAQRNTIYF	TRBV7-9	TRBJ1-3